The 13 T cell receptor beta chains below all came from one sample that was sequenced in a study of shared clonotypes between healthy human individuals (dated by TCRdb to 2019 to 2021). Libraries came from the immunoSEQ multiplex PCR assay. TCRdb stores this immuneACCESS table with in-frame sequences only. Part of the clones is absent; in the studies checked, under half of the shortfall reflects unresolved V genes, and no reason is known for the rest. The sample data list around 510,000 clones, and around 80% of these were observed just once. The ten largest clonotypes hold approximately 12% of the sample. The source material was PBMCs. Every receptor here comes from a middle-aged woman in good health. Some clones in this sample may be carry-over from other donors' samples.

In DNA, the CDR3 is TGTGCTAGTGGTTTGGGGACAGGCACAGATACGCAGTATTTT. Translated: CASGLGTGTDTQYF. V gene TRBV12-5 combines with J gene TRBJ2-3; the D gene is possibly TRBD1 (6 bases). The CDR3 runs 14 residues. Germline V gene sequence: CDR1 LGHNT, CDR2 FRNRAP. Deletions cut 1 base from V and 1 base from J, with 6 bases between.

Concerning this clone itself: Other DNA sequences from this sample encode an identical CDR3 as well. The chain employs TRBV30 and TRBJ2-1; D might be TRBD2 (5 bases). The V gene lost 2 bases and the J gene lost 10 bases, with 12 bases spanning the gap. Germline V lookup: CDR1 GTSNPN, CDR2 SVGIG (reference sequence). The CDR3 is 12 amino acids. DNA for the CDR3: TGTGCCTGGAGTCCCTCTCGAGGGGAGCAGTTCTTC. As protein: CAWSPSRGEQFF.

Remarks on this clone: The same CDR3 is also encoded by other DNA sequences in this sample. The CDR3 DNA reads TGTGCCAGCAGCCCTGGTAATTCACCCCTCCACTTT. It is translated as CASSPGNSPLHF. The rearrangement uses TRBV2 and TRBJ1-6; no definite D call. The CDR3 length is 12 residues. V was trimmed by 6 bases and J by 6 bases, leaving 6 bases between them. Germline CDR1 SNHLY, CDR2 FYNNEI.

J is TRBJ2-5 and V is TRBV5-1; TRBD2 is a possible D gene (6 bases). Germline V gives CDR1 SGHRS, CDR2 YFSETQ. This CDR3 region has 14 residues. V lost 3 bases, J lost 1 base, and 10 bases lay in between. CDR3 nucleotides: TGCGCCAGCAGCTCCTTAGCGGCCCAAGAGACCCAGTACTTC. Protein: CASSSLAAQETQYF.

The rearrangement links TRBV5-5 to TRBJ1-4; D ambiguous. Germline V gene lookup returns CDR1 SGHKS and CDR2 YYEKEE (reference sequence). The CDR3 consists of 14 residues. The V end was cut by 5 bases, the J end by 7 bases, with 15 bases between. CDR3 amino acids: CASSWTSASEKLFF. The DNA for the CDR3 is TGTGCCAGCAGTTGGACCTCTGCGAGTGAAAAACTGTTTTTT.

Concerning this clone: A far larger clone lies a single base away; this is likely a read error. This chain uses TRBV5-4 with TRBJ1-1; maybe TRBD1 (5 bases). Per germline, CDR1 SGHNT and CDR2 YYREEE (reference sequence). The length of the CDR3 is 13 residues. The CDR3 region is CASSFDRDTETFF. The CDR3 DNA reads TGTGCCAGCAGCTTTGACAGAGATACTGAAACTTTCTTT.

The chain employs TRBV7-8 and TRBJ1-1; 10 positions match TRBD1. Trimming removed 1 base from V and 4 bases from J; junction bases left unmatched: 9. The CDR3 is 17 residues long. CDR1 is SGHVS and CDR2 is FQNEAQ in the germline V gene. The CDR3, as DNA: TGTGCCAGCAGCTTAGTTGGGGGACAGGGGATGGTCACTGAAGCTTTCTTT. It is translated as CASSLVGGQGMVTEAFF.

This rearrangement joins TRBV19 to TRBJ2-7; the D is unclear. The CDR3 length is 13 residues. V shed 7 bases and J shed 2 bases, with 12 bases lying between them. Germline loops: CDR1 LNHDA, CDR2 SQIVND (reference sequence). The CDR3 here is CASTPGPAYEQYF. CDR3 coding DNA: TGTGCCAGTACCCCCGGCCCGGCCTACGAGCAGTACTTC.

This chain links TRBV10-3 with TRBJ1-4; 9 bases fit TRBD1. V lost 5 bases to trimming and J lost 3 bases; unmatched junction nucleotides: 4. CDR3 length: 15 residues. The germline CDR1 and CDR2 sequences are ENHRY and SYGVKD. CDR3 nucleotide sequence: TGTGCCATCAGTCCGGGGACAGGGTCTAATGAAAAACTGTTTTTT. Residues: CAISPGTGSNEKLFF.

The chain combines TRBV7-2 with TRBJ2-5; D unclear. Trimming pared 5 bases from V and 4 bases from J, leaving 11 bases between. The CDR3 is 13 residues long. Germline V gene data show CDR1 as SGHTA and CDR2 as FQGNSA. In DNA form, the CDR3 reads TGTGCCAGCAGCACCAGACTCGCAGAGACCCAGTACTTC. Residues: CASSTRLAETQYF. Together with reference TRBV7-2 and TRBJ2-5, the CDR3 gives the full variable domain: GAGVSQSPSNKVTEKGKDVELRCDPISGHTALYWYRQSLGQGLEFLIYFQGNSAPDKSGLPSDRFSAERTGGSVSTLTIQRTQQEDSAVYLCASSTRLAETQYFGPGTRLLVL.

CDR3 sequence: CASSPPVNQNTEAFF. In nucleotides, the CDR3 is TGTGCCAGCTCACCACCCGTCAACCAAAACACTGAAGCTTTCTTT. The chain is built from TRBV18 and TRBJ1-1; D unresolved. This CDR3 is built from 15 residues. Germline V gene sequence: CDR1 KGHSH, CDR2 LQKENI. V lost 0 bases, J lost 2 bases, and 10 bases lay in between.

The CDR3 spells CASSLAVGKETQYF. The CDR3 coding sequence is TGTGCCAGCAGCTTAGCGGTCGGAAAAGAGACCCAGTACTTC. The chain is built from TRBV7-2 and TRBJ2-5, with D uncertain. The CDR3 has 14 amino acids. V was cut by 0 bases and J by 3 bases, with 8 bases left in between. The germline gives CDR1 SGHTA, CDR2 FQGNSA. Variable domain in full (rest from reference TRBV7-2 and TRBJ2-5): GAGVSQSPSNKVTEKGKDVELRCDPISGHTALYWYRQSLGQGLEFLIYFQGNSAPDKSGLPSDRFSAERTGGSVSTLTIQRTQQEDSAVYLCASSLAVGKETQYFGPGTRLLVL.

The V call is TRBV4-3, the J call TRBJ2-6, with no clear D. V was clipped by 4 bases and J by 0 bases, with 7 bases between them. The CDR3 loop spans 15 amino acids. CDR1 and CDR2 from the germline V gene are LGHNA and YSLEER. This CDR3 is CASSRFSSGANVLTF. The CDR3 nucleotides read TGCGCCAGCAGCCGATTCTCCTCTGGGGCCAACGTCCTGACTTTC.